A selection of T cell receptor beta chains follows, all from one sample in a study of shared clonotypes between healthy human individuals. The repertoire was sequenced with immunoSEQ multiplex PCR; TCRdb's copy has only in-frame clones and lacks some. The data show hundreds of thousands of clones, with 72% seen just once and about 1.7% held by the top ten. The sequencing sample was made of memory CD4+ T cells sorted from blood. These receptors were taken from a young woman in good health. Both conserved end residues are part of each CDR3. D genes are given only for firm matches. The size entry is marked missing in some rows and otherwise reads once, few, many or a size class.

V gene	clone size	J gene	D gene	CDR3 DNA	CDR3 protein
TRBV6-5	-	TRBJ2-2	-	TGTGCCAGCAGTGGGCAGGGATGGTCCACCGGGGAGCTGTTTTTT	CASSGQGWSTGELFF
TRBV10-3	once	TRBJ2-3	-	TGTGCCATCGGCTTGGACGGCACCAGCACAGATACGCAGTATTTT	CAIGLDGTSTDTQYF
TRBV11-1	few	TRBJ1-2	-	TGTGCCAGCAGTACAGGGATCTATGGCTACACCTTC	CASSTGIYGYTF
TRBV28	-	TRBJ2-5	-	TGTGCCAGCAGTTCCGGTTCGACGGGAGAGCAGTACTTC	CASSSGSTGEQYF
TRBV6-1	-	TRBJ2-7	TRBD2	TGTGCCAGCAGCTACCGGACTAGCCCCTACTACGAGCAGTACTTC	CASSYRTSPYYEQYF
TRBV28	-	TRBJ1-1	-	TGTGCCAGCAGAACCCCTCAGCCTAACACTGAAGCTTTCTTT	CASRTPQPNTEAFF
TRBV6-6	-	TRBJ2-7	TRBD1	TGTGCCAGCAGGGGGACAGTAAGCACCTACGAGCAGTACTTC	CASRGTVSTYEQYF
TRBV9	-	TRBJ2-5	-	TGTGCCAGCAGCGTAGGTAACAGGGAGACCCAGTACTTC	CASSVGNRETQYF
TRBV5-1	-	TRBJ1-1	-	TGCGCCTCCTACGAGGGCACTGAAGCTTTCTTT	CASYEGTEAFF
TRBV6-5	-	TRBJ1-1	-	TGTGCCAGCAGTTCGCAGGGTGCGGCTTTCTTT	CASSSQGAAFF
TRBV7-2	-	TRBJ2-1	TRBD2	TGTGCCAGCAGCTTAACCGTTGGGGGACTAGCGGGAGAGGGTGAGCAGTTCTTC	CASSLTVGGLAGEGEQFF
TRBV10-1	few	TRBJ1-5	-	TGCGCCAGCAGTGGGGTAAAGGATGGGCCCCAGCATTTT	CASSGVKDGPQHF
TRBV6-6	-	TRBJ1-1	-	TGTGCCAGCAGCCCTTGGAGGGGGAACACTGAAGCTTTCTTT	CASSPWRGNTEAFF
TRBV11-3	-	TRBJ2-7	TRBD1	TGTGCCAGCAGCCAAGTAGGGGGCGAGGCCCAGGAGCAGTACTTC	CASSQVGGEAQEQYF
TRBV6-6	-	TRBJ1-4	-	TGTGCCAGCAGTTACCGCCAGACAGTTGAAAAACTGTTTTTT	CASSYRQTVEKLFF
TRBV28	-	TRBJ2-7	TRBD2	TGTGCCAGCACCGCTGGATTGGCTAGCGGGAGGGCCTACGAGCAGTACTTC	CASTAGLASGRAYEQYF
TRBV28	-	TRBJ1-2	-	TGTGCCAGCAGCTACCGACGAGCGTTCCATGGCTACACCTTC	CASSYRRAFHGYTF
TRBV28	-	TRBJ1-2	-	TGTGCCACCGGGACCCGGAACTATGGCTACACCTTC	CATGTRNYGYTF
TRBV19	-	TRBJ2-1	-	TGTGCCAGTAGTATAGGGCTCGGGCAGGGAGATGGGAATGAGCAGTTCTTC	CASSIGLGQGDGNEQFF
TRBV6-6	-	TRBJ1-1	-	TGTGCCAGCAGTCCCCGTAACATTGAAGCTTTCTTT	CASSPRNIEAFF
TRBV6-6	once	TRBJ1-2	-	TGTGCCAGCAGAGACCCGACGGTCTATGGCTACACCTTC	CASRDPTVYGYTF
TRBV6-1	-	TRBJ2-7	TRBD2	TGTGCCTCCCAGCGGGACGGAGGTACCTACGAGCAGTACTTC	CASQRDGGTYEQYF
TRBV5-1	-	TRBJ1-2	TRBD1	TGCGCCAGCAGCGGGTGGACAGGCGGGAACTATGGCTACACCTTC	CASSGWTGGNYGYTF
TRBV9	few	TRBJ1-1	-	TGTGCCAGCAGCGTCTCGGGGACTCACACTGAAGCTTTCTTT	CASSVSGTHTEAFF
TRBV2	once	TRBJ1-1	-	TGTGCCGGGGCTCGGCAGGAGAACACTGAAGCTTTCTTT	CAGARQENTEAFF
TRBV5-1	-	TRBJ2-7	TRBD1	TGCGCCAGCAGCTATGGGATGACAGGGCTGGACGAGCAGTACTTC	CASSYGMTGLDEQYF
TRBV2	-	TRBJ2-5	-	TGTGCCAGCCGCCACAGGGTCCCGTACCAAGAGACCCAGTACTTC	CASRHRVPYQETQYF